These 14 T cell receptor beta chains originate from one sample sequenced in a study of identical twins. A single record per CDR3 protein comes from TCRdb applying MiXCR to the 5' RACE reads. The repertoire holds about 720,000 distinct CDR3 sequences, with over 15% as singletons. These records were also assigned to another study, of T cells expressing NK-cell markers.

Sequenced: PBMCs. The source of these receptors is a young woman in good health.

This clonotype was seen a few times. The genes are TRBV20-1 and TRBJ2-5; TRBD2 might be the D (6 bases). Trimming stripped 3 bases from V and 4 bases from J, with 18 bases between. CDR1 DFQATT and CDR2 SNEGSKA come from the germline V gene (reference sequence). This CDR3 has 15 residues. CDR3: CSARDWVAAGETQYF. Written as DNA, the CDR3 is TGCAGTGCTAGGGATTGGGTCGCAGCGGGAGAGACCCAGTACTTC.

In this sample, this clonotype turned up a few times. The chain carries TRBV6-1 and TRBJ2-1, with 16 positions matching TRBD2. The CDR3 totals 17 residues. The J segment lost 13 bases and the V segment lost 4 bases, leaving 13 bases of the junction unmatched. Per germline, CDR1 MNHNS and CDR2 SASEGT. CDR3 DNA: TGTGCCAGCAGTGGCCGAGGGACTAGCGGGGGGGCTCTTTGTCAGTTCTTC. Translated, it gives CASSGRGTSGGALCQFF.

This chain links TRBV20-1 with TRBJ2-7, with D possibly TRBD2 on 5 matching bases. The germline V and J ends were trimmed by 2 bases and 10 bases, with 21 bases remaining between them. From germline, CDR1 is DFQATT and CDR2 SNEGSKA (reference sequence). This CDR3 has 14 residues. This CDR3 reads CSARSGGLNSGQYF. The CDR3 nucleotides read TGCAGTGCTAGATCGGGCGGGTTAAATTCTGGTCAGTACTTC.

In regard to this clonotype: Mismatch with germline at one junction end may stem from a read error. The V gene is TRBV29-1, the J gene TRBJ2-1; weak D call: TRBD1 (5 bases). The CDR3 has 8 amino acids. Germline CDR1 SQVTM, CDR2 ANQGSEA. CDR3 in amino acids: CSVEDRVF. The CDR3, as DNA: TGCAGCGTTGAAGACAGGGTCTTC.

The DNA of the CDR3 is TGTGCCAGCAGCTTACGCTTCCGGAGCCCTAGCGATGAGCAGTTCTTC. Its protein is CASSLRFRSPSDEQFF. This chain uses TRBV7-7 with TRBJ2-1; a possible D gene is TRBD2 (6 bases). This CDR3 comprises 16 residues. Trimming shortened V by 2 bases and J by 8 bases, and 19 bases separated the two germline ends. Germline V gene lookup returns CDR1 SSHAT and CDR2 FNYEAQ (reference sequence). Filled out from reference TRBV7-7 and TRBJ2-1, the complete variable domain reads GAGVSQSPRYKVTKRGQDVTLRCDPISSHATLYWYQQALGQGPEFLTYFNYEAQPDKSGLPSDRFSAERPEGSISTLTIQRTEQRDSAMYRCASSLRFRSPSDEQFFGPGTRLTVL.

There are a few counts of this clonotype. The chain employs TRBV11-2 and TRBJ2-7, with a tentative D call TRBD2 (7 bases). The CDR3 has 11 amino acids. Trimming removed 7 bases at V and 6 bases at J, with 10 bases between. The V gene's germline CDR1 is SGHAT and CDR2 FQNNGV. CDR3 bases: TGTGCCAGCACCCGGGGGGCCGAGCAGTACTTC. Translation gives CASTRGAEQYF.

There are many counts of this clonotype. This chain connects TRBV7-9 to TRBJ2-1, with 7 bases matching TRBD1. Trimming removed 10 bases from V and 7 bases from J; junction bases left unmatched: 10. The CDR3 loop spans 13 amino acids. The germline V gene encodes CDR1 SEHNR and CDR2 FQNEAQ (reference sequence). CDR3 sequence (DNA): TGTGCCATAGGACAGGCGGGCGGGAATGAGCAGTTCTTC. Encoded protein: CAIGQAGGNEQFF.

V and J are TRBV20-1 and TRBJ2-1; 10 positions agree with TRBD2. Germline assignment: CDR1 DFQATT and CDR2 SNEGSKA (reference sequence). The junction had 14 bases not matched to a gene; V was cut back by 6 bases and J by 6 bases. This CDR3 contains 16 residues. DNA for the CDR3: TGCAGTGCCCAGCTGCCTAGCGGGGGTGTTTCCAATGAGCAGTTCTTC. Protein sequence: CSAQLPSGGVSNEQFF.

CDR3 nucleotide sequence: TGTGCCAGCAGCTTAGTGGTTAGAGGGAATCAGTACTTC. Its translation is CASSLVVRGNQYF. The gene calls are TRBV7-2 and TRBJ2-4; the D gene is possibly TRBD2 (5 bases). The V gene's germline CDR1 is SGHTA and CDR2 FQGNSA. Trimming took 1 base from V and 12 from J, leaving 13 bases between them. The CDR3 has 13 amino acids.

V gene TRBV5-5 combines with J gene TRBJ2-1, with D unresolved. CDR3 length: 13 amino acids. Trimming pared 4 bases from V and 7 bases from J, leaving 12 bases between. Germline loops: CDR1 SGHKS, CDR2 YYEKEE (reference sequence). CDR3 bases: TGTGCCAGCAGCCCCATCGATTTGAATGAGCAGTTCTTC. The encoded protein is CASSPIDLNEQFF.

The chain recombines TRBV6-2 or TRBV6-3 with TRBJ2-7; D unresolved. Trimming cost V 5 bases and J 6 bases, with 11 bases left between them. This CDR3 contains 12 residues. Germline CDR1 reads MNHEY; CDR2 reads SVGEGT. As DNA, the CDR3 is TGTGCCAGCAGTCATGACTCATCCGAGCAGTACTTC. This translates into CASSHDSSEQYF.

This clonotype was found a few times. The V call is TRBV20-1, the J call TRBJ2-1, with a tentative D call TRBD1 (6 bases). With 6 bases removed from V and 3 bases from J, the gap between germline ends came to 15 bases. The CDR3 is 14 amino acids. Looked up from germline, CDR1 is DFQATT and CDR2 is SNEGSKA (reference sequence). CDR3 protein: CSAQGHLLYNEQFF. In DNA, the CDR3 is TGCAGTGCCCAGGGACACCTTCTCTACAATGAGCAGTTCTTC.

This clonotype was observed a few times. CDR3 protein: CSARQGEKLFF. Here the CDR3 DNA reads TGCAGTGCAAGACAGGGAGAAAAACTGTTTTTT. V gene TRBV20-1 combines with J gene TRBJ1-4, with 7 nucleotides matching TRBD1. The length of the CDR3 is 11 residues. Germline CDR1 DFQATT, CDR2 SNEGSKA (reference sequence). Trimming removed 6 bases from V and 8 bases from J; junction bases left unmatched: 3.

V usage is TRBV5-6 and J usage is TRBJ1-2; possible D gene TRBD1, 6 bases. V lost 0 bases, J lost 1 base, and 10 bases lay in between. Germline-derived CDR1 and CDR2 are SGHDT and YYEEEE. This CDR3 has 15 residues. The CDR3 loop reads CASSLARGGNYGYTF. The CDR3 coding sequence is TGTGCCAGCAGCTTGGCGAGAGGGGGTAACTATGGCTACACCTTC.